This T cell receptor (beta chain) emerged from a study of T cell repertoires in cytomegalovirus infection. Study overall: The authors used CMV epitopes that were HLA-C-restricted (recently identified) and HLA-B-restricted (well studied). General study findings and limits: Summed frequency of shared TCR beta families picked out CMV carriers who also had the relevant HLA. Ex vivo, HLA-C-restricted CMV-specific TCR beta clonotypes prevailed over the rest of the response.

The germline V gene encodes CDR1 LNHDA and CDR2 SQIVND (reference sequence). CDR3 length: 14 residues. V lost 3 bases, J lost 5 bases, and 14 bases lay in between. A word on this clonotype: Antigen specificity is unknown.

Each CDR3 protein gets one entry after TCRdb re-called the reads with MiXCR. The data contain approximately 770,000 distinct CDR3 sequences, about 29% of them singletons. The gene calls are TRBV19 and TRBJ2-7, with a weak D call TRBD1 (5 bases). Sequencing used cultured CD8+ T cells from PBMCs, obtained from culture after CMV antigen stimulation. The receptor was isolated from a human donor in good health (CMV status not recorded). Some clones in this sample may be carry-over from other donors' samples. The CDR3 region has the DNA TGTGCCAGTAGTATTGGCAGGGCGAGGCACGAGCAGTACTTC. Amino acids: CASSIGRARHEQYF.